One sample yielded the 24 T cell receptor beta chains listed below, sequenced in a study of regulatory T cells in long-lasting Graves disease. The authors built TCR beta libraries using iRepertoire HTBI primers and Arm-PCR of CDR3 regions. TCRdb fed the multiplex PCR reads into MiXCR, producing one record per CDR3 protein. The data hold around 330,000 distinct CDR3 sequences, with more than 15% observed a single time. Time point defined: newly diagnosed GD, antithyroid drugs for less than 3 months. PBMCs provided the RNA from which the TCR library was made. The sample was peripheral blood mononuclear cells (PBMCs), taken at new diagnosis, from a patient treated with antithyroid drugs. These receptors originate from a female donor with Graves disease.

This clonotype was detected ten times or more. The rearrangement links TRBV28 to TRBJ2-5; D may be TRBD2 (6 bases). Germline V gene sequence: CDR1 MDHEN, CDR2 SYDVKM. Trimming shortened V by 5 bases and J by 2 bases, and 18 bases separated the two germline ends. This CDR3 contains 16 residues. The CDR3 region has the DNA TGTGCCAGCAGTCCCCCCCGGATAGCGGTTCAAGAGACCCAGTACTTC. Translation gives CASSPPRIAVQETQYF.

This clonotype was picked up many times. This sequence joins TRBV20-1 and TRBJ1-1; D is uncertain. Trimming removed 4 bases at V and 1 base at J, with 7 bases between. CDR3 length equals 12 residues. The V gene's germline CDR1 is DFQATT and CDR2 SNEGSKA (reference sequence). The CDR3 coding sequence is TGCAGTGCTACCGCCTGGAACACTGAAGCTTTCTTT. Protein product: CSATAWNTEAFF.

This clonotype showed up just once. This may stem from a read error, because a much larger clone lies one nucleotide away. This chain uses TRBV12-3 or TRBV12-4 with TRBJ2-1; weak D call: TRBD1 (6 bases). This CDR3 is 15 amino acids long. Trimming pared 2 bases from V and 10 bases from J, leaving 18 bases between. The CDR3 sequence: CASSLFRGSTYEQFF. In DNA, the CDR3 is TGTGCCAGCAGTTTATTCAGGGGTTCCACCTACGAGCAGTTCTTC.

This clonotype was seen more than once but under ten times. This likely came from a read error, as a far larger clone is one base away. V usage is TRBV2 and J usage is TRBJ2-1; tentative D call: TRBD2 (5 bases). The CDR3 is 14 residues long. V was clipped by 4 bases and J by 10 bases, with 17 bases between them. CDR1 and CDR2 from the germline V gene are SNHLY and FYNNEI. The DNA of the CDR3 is TGTGCCAGCAGTGTTGGTGGGGTAGACTACGAGCAGTTCTTC. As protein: CASSVGGVDYEQFF.

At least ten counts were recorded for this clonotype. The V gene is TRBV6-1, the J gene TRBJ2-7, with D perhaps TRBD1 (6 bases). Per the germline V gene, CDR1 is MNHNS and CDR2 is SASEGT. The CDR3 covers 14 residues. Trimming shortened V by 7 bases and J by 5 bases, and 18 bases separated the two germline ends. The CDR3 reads CASTSRGGRNEQYF. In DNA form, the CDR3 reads TGTGCCAGCACCTCCAGAGGGGGTCGAAACGAGCAGTACTTC.

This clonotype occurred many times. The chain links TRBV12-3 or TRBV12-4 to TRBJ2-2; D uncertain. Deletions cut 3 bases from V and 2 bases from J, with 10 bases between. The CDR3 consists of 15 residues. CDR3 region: CASSLGSINTGELFF. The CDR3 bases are TGTGCCAGCAGTTTGGGTTCGATAAACACCGGGGAGCTGTTTTTT.

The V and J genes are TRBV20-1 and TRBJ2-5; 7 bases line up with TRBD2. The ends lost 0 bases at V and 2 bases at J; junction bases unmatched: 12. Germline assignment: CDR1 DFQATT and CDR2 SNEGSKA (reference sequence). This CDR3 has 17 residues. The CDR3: CSARDAERDPAQETQYF. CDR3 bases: TGCAGTGCTAGAGATGCGGAGCGGGACCCCGCTCAAGAGACCCAGTACTTC.

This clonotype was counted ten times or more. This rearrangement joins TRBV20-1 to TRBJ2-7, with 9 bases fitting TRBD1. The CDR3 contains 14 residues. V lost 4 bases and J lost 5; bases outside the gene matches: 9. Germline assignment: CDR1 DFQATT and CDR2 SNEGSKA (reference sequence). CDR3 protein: CSATTGDRVHEQYF. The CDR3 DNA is TGCAGTGCTACCACGGGGGACAGGGTCCACGAGCAGTACTTC.

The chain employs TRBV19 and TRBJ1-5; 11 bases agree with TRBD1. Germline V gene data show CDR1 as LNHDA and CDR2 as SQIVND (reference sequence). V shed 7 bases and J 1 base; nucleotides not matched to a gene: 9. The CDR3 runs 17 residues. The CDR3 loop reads CASTRGQGAGSNQPQHF. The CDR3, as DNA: TGTGCCAGTACCCGAGGACAGGGGGCTGGAAGCAATCAGCCCCAGCATTTT.

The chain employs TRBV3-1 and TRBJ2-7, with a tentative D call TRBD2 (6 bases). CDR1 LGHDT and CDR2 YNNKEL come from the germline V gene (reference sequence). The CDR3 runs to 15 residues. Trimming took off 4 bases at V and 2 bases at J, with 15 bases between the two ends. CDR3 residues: CASSRGVSGTYEQYF. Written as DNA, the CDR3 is TGTGCCAGCAGCCGCGGTGTTAGCGGAACCTACGAGCAGTACTTC.

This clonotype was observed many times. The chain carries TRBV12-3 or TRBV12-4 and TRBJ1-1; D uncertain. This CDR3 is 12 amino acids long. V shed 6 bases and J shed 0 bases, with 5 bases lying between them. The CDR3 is CASRAMNTEAFF. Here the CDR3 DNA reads TGTGCCAGCAGGGCTATGAACACTGAAGCTTTCTTT.

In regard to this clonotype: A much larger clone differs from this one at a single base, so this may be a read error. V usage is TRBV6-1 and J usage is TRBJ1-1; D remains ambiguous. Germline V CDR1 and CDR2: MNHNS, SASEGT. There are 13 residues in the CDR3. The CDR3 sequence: CDSSENREMKAFF. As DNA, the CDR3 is TGTGACAGCAGTGAGAATAGGGAAATGAAAGCTTTCTTT.

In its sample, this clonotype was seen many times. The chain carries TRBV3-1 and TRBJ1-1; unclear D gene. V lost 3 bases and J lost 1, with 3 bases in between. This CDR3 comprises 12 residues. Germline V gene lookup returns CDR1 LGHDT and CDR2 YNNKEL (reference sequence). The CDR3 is CASSHKNTEAFF. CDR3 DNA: TGTGCCAGCAGCCACAAGAACACTGAAGCTTTCTTT.

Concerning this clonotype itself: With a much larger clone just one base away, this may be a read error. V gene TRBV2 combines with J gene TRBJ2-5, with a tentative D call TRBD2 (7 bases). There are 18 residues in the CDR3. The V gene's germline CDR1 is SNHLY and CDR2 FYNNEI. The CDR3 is CASSFPGGPGTPPETQSF. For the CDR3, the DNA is TGTGCCAGCAGTTTCCCGGGAGGTCCGGGGACACCACCCGAGACCCAGTCCTTC.

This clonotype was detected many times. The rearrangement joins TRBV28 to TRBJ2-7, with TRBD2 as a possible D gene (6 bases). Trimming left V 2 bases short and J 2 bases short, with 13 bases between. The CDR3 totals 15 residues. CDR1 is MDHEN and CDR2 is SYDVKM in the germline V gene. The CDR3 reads CASSLRPGETYEQYF. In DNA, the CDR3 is TGTGCCAGCAGTTTACGCCCGGGGGAGACCTACGAGCAGTACTTC.

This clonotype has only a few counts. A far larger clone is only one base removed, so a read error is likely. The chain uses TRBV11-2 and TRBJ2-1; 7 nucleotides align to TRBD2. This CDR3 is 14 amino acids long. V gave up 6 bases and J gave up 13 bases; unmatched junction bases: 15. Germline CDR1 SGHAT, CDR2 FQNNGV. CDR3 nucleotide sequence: TGTGCCAGCAGTTTGACTAGCCCGGGAGAGACCCAGTTCTTC. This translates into CASSLTSPGETQFF.

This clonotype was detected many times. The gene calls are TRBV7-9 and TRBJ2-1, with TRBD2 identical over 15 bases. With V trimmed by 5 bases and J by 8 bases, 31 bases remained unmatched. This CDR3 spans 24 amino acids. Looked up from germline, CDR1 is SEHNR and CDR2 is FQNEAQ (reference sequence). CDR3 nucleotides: TGTGCCAGCAGCATGCCCTCGGTGGATTCCGGGACTAGCGGGAGGCCCCTCCGTTTCGATGAGCAGTTCTTC. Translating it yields CASSMPSVDSGTSGRPLRFDEQFF.

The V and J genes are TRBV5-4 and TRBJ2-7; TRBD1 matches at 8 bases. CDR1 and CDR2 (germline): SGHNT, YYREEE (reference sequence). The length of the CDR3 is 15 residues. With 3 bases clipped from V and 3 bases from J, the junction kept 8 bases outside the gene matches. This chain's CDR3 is CASSSQTGVVYEQYF. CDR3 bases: TGTGCCAGCAGCTCACAGACAGGGGTGGTCTACGAGCAGTACTTC.

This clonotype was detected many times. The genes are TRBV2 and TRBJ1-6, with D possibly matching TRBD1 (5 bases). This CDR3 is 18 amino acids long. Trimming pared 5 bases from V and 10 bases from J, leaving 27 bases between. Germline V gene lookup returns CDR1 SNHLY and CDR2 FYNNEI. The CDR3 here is CASSLWGEPTNLQSPLHF. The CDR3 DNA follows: TGTGCCAGCAGTTTATGGGGCGAGCCTACCAATCTTCAATCACCCCTCCACTTT.

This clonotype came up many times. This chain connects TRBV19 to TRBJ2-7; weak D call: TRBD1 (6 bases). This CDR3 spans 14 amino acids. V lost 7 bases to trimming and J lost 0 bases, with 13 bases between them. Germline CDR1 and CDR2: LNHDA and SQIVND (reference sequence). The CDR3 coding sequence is TGTGCCAGTAACTCCGACAGGAGCTCCTACGAGCAGTACTTC. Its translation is CASNSDRSSYEQYF.

CDR3 residues: CASSIGEYSYEQYF. CDR3 coding DNA: TGTGCCAGTAGTATAGGGGAATACTCCTACGAGCAGTACTTC. The rearrangement uses TRBV19 and TRBJ2-7; D uncertain. The CDR3 extends over 14 amino acids. V was trimmed by 1 base and J by 0 bases, leaving 7 bases between them. Germline values: CDR1 LNHDA, CDR2 SQIVND (reference sequence).

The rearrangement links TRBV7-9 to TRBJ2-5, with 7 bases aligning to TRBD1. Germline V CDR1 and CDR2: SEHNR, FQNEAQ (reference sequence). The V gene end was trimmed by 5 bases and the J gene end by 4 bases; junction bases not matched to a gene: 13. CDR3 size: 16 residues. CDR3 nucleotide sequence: TGTGCCAGCAGCGCCCTGTGGGAAGGGGGCCGAGAGACCCAGTACTTC. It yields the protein CASSALWEGGRETQYF.

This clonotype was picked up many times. CDR3 DNA: TGTGCCAGCAGTGCGGGACTAGCAGACACCGGGGAGCTGTTTTTT. Translated: CASSAGLADTGELFF. This chain uses TRBV2 with TRBJ2-2; 9 bases fit TRBD2. CDR1 and CDR2 from the germline V gene are SNHLY and FYNNEI. This CDR3 spans 15 amino acids. Trimming at V came to 4 bases and at J to 3 bases, leaving 3 bases not matched to a gene. Full variable domain (outside the CDR3, taken from reference TRBV2 and TRBJ2-2): EPEVTQTPSHQVTQMGQEVILRCVPISNHLYFYWYRQILGQKVEFLVSFYNNEISEKSEIFDDQFSVERPDGSNFTLKIRSTKLEDSAMYFCASSAGLADTGELFFGEGSRLTVL.

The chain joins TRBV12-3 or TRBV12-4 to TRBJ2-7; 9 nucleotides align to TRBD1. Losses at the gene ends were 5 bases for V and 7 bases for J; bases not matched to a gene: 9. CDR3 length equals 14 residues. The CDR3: CASSRTGDVREQYF. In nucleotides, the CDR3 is TGTGCCAGCAGTAGGACAGGGGATGTCCGGGAGCAGTACTTC.